Reported below is one T cell receptor beta chain. The antigen remains undetermined. These data come from a study of identifying expanded T cells in peripheral blood. The study's findings and limits: Technical replicates showed roughly 1.2 changed clones; around two weeks about 16; four weeks 19.

During the collection period, no donor immune events like infections were recorded. The CDR3 covers 17 residues. The germline V gene encodes CDR1 SGHTA and CDR2 FQGNSA. V gave up 5 bases and J gave up 0 bases; unmatched junction bases: 7. Some clones are missing from TCRdb's copy, which holds only in-frame ones; the method was immunoSEQ multiplex PCR. The sample carries about 110,000 clones, about nine tenths recorded once. The sequence was obtained from a person aged 18 to 69 in good health. The sample consisted of blood. The V call is TRBV7-2, the J call TRBJ1-6, with 7 nucleotides matching TRBD1. CDR3 amino acids: CASSPGTVSSYNSPLHF. As DNA, the CDR3 is TGTGCCAGCAGCCCCGGGACAGTGAGCTCCTATAATTCACCCCTCCACTTT.